This entry features one TCR beta chain sequence. No antigen is known for it. No much larger clonotype is one base removed from it; base qualities were not supplied. These data come from a study of shared clonotypes between healthy human individuals (TCRdb year 2020). A note on the overall study: The cohort comprised two women and three men aged 18 to 49 years. Blood TCR repertoires of several healthy adults were deeply sequenced to estimate repertoire size and the extent of clonotype sharing between individuals. For each donor, CD4 naive and CD4 memory were each given three plates, CD8 naive was given two plates, and CD8 memory was given one plate. Each donor's leukapheresis produced roughly between roughly 0.94 and 9.5 billion PBMCs. To increase sequencing depth and limit assay-specific biases, TCR repertoire library preparation and sequencing were carried out by different laboratories using diverse techniques.

The donors were healthy, HIV-negative adults who had no recently reported acute infections or vaccinations. Only Caucasian adults living in Nashville, Tennessee, USA were represented among the donors. CD4+ T cells were enriched by magnetic negative selection, after which naive cells were positively selected on CD45RA and the negative fraction was taken as the memory subset. After blood collection by leukapheresis, PBMCs were isolated using Ficoll-Histopaque density gradient centrifugation and then cryopreserved in the vapor phase of liquid nitrogen. Analytical flow cytometry was used to check the purity and quantity of each magnetically sorted T cell population. Genomic DNA was isolated from each sorted fraction and quantified by UV absorbance on a Nanodrop 2000c. Using the deep immunoSEQ assay, multiplex PCR amplified TCR CDR3 regions from genomic DNA. Genomic DNA extracted from each cell subset was distributed evenly over all wells of several immunoSEQ 96-well plates, and each plate served as one replicate. For sorted subsets, roughly 200 ng of genomic DNA, equivalent to 30,000 or so T cell genomes, went into each replicate PCR. The purified libraries were quantified using a Qubit 3.0 fluorometer, sized with a Bioanalyzer 2100, and then quantified again using the KAPA Library Quantification kit. Each immunoSEQ 96-well plate was sequenced on its own single-read 150-cycle Illumina NextSeq 550 flow cell. The original methods were these. Because the immunoSEQ output included only junctional sequences and no quality scores, the filtering could not be the same as the filtering used for full-length reads. Sequences were annotated with PyIR, a Python wrapper for IgBLAST v1.9, and V/J genes and CDR3 were assigned using IMGT germline references. Reads were filtered out if the reads had weak V/J assignments (E-value above 1e-6), no CDR3, stop codons, out-of-frame junctions, or ambiguous translated residues. V3J clonotypes were defined by identical inferred V gene, J gene, and CDR3 amino acid sequence. Percentage overlap between repertoires was computed as shared unique clonotypes divided by the size of the smaller repertoire. Repertoire richness was assessed with RTK rarefaction, the Chao1 estimator, and Recon v2.1 estimates of unobserved clonotypes. For all TCRbeta clonotypes obtained by the gDNA method from several donors, generation probabilities were computed with OLGA. TCRdb limited this immuneACCESS table to in-frame rearrangements with V and J called. A share of clones is missing; checked studies link under half to unresolved V genes, and the rest is unexplained. The V and J calls and clone size are taken from that table; D and trimming were inferred from the DNA. Within this sample are 2 million to 2.5 million clones, with more than 80% of them counted one time only. Jointly, the top ten make up under 0.45% of the sample.

The paper's findings and limits, for the study overall: Pairwise subsampling indicated that sequencing depth was expected to affect the degree of clonotype sharing among donors. Across a few donors, around 5% of naive CD4, roughly 3.5% of naive CD8, about 2.3% of memory CD4, and under 0.45% of memory CD8 clonotypes were shared. Estimated clonotype richness was generally larger for naive than for memory subsets. Sampling was restricted to blood, and TCR repertoires in tissues likely differ from the TCR repertoires found in blood. Compared with non-shared clonotypes, clonotypes shared by all four sorted-subset donors had higher generation probabilities. The small number of donors limited the genetic and exposure-history diversity represented. Rarefaction of sorted-subset datasets indicated incomplete sequencing despite the large sequencing depth.

Trimming costs V 4 bases and J 6 bases, and their ends lie 7 bases apart. The CDR3 covers 11 residues, taking in both the cysteine and the phenylalanine. CDR3 DNA is the only sequence kept; it has 33 bases, read in frame from the first base. CDR1 ENHRY and CDR2 SYGVKD are derived from the germline V gene. The chain is assembled from TRBV10-3 and TRBJ2-7; the D gene is unclear. The specimen was naive CD4+ T cells from PBMCs. The cell subset or site label, read with the paper, signifies: CD45RA+ positively selected. This TCR was sampled from a young man in good health. Some clones in this sample may be carry-over from other donors' samples. The CDR3 amino acid sequence is: CAISVDSEQYF. The DNA sequence is TGTGCCATCAGTGTTGACTCCGAGCAGTACTTC.